This T cell receptor (beta chain) was documented in a study of cytomegalovirus exposure and HLA in healthy donors. V was pared by 4 bases and J by 3 bases, with 4 bases of the junction left unmatched. The germline V gene encodes CDR1 SGHAT and CDR2 FQNNGV. The CDR3 is 16 amino acids. The PCR contained 60 Vbeta and 13 Jbeta primers. Assay used: immunoSEQ multiplex PCR; TCRdb lists only in-frame clones, some missing. The sample lists 150,000 to 200,000 clones, roughly 77% seen once, with more than 1.5% in the top ten. The chain employs TRBV11-2 and TRBJ2-3; 13 bases align to TRBD2. The material sequenced was PBMCs. The origin of this receptor is a woman between 50 and 59 years old in good health and CMV-seronegative. CDR3 nucleotides: TGTGCCAGCAGCTCGACTAGCGGGAGGCCAACAGATACGCAGTATTTT. It codes for CASSSTSGRPTDTQYF. Combining the CDR3 with reference TRBV11-2 and TRBJ2-3 gives the whole variable domain EAGVAQSPRYKIIEKRQSVAFWCNPISGHATLYWYQQILGQGPKLLIQFQNNGVVDDSQLPKDRFSAERLKGVDSTLKIQPAKLEDSAVYLCASSSTSGRPTDTQYFGPGTRLTVL.